These T cell receptor beta chains were read from a single sample in a study of T cells in tumors after PD-1 blockade. Using immunoSEQ multiplex PCR, the repertoire was profiled, and TCRdb retains in-frame clones only, with some absent. In the table there are some 43,000 clones, 65% to 85% of which are singletons. The sequencing used PBMCs, collected before anti-PD-1 treatment. Receptors originate from a human donor with basal cell carcinoma. Each CDR3 is given with its conserved first and last residue.

v_call	j_call	cdr3_length	cdr3_aa
TRBV2	TRBJ1-4	14	CASIWDRDNEKLFF
TRBV6-2/TRBV6-3	TRBJ2-2	16	CASSRRLAGGTGELFF
TRBV10-1	TRBJ2-5	13	CASSPQGRETQYF
TRBV6-5	TRBJ1-1	14	CASTTPVGDTEAFF
TRBV6-5	TRBJ2-3	15	CASSYGGKSTDTQYF
TRBV7-2	TRBJ1-6	15	CASSRTGTASLSLHF
TRBV3-1/TRBV3-2	TRBJ1-1	14	CASSQETDNTEAFF
TRBV27	TRBJ2-7	14	CASSLIYSGTEQYF
TRBV7-8	TRBJ2-1	15	CASSLGDRVYNEQFF
TRBV25-1	TRBJ1-1	11	CASSANTEAFF
TRBV27	TRBJ2-7	15	CASSSLGGSSYEQYF
TRBV9	TRBJ2-3	16	CASSPLSGGPGDTQYF
TRBV3-1/TRBV3-2	TRBJ1-3	16	CASSPRTGRSGNTIYF
TRBV2	TRBJ2-3	16	CASRPLSGGRADTQYF
TRBV7-9	TRBJ2-3	14	CASRRQGSTDTQYF
TRBV6-6	TRBJ2-7	14	CASRDIGPLGEQYF
TRBV24-1	TRBJ2-2	15	CATSGSSGYTGELFF
TRBV19	TRBJ1-1	15	CASSPVRDRVTEAFF
TRBV6-6	TRBJ2-7	16	CASSYWASGGDYEQYF
TRBV3-1/TRBV3-2	TRBJ1-6	16	CASSPEVWVENSPLHF
TRBV24-1	TRBJ2-2	16	CATSDAGQLDTGELFF
TRBV5-5	TRBJ1-6	14	CASSGDRVDSPLHF
TRBV6-6	TRBJ1-1	16	CASSLTWGSMNTEAFF
TRBV6-6	TRBJ2-2	14	CASRAGGNTGELFF
TRBV19	TRBJ1-2	12	CASSMGTGVATF
TRBV14	TRBJ1-2	15	CASSQIEFGNYGYTF
TRBV19	TRBJ1-5	14	CASSILASNQPQHF
TRBV30	TRBJ2-7	17	CAWSTPGLAGGFREQYF
TRBV6-5	TRBJ1-4	14	CASSGQGVYEKLFF
TRBV9	TRBJ1-5	15	CASSPGTSSNQPQHF
TRBV7-2	TRBJ2-7	13	CASSFRRGNEQYF
TRBV5-1	TRBJ2-2	14	CASSLGPHTGELFF
TRBV6-5	TRBJ2-7	13	CASSYPVSYEQYF
TRBV6-5	TRBJ1-1	15	CASSYRGLRVTEAFF
TRBV3-1/TRBV3-2	TRBJ1-4	16	CASSHQTGATNEKLFF
TRBV12-3/TRBV12-4	TRBJ1-2	12	CASSSAGGGYTF
TRBV5-3	TRBJ1-5	14	CARSLGQLNQPQHF
TRBV12-3/TRBV12-4	TRBJ1-1	13	CASSIGTNSEAFF
TRBV6-2/TRBV6-3	TRBJ1-6	15	CASSNPTGRNSPLHF
TRBV9	TRBJ1-3	18	CASSVMGEGANSGNTIYF
TRBV11-3	TRBJ2-7	13	CASSLGQGSEQYF
TRBV6-1	TRBJ1-5	18	CASSEKDRTFKSNQPQHF
TRBV14	TRBJ2-3	16	CASSQATSKAPDTQYF
TRBV5-1	TRBJ2-1	15	CASRDGGSSYNEQFF
TRBV5-6	TRBJ2-2	16	CASSLEGDRRAGELFF
TRBV3-1/TRBV3-2	TRBJ1-1	15	CASSQVQGASTEAFF
TRBV23-1	TRBJ1-2	17	CASSPPHVGGVNYGYTF
TRBV2	TRBJ2-3	13	CASTDGLGDTQYF
TRBV10-1	TRBJ2-7	17	CASSDPGASGAFYEQYF
TRBV7-9	TRBJ1-5	14	CASSSTGKNQPQHF
TRBV6-5	TRBJ2-5	14	CASSYSPIQETQYF
TRBV6-6	TRBJ1-3	15	CASTFRGSSGNTIYF
TRBV5-1	TRBJ2-2	16	CASSSTPSGGGGELFF
TRBV19	TRBJ2-1	12	CASTYSGDEQFF
TRBV6-5	TRBJ1-1	14	CASRADRASNEAFF
TRBV6-6	TRBJ2-7	15	CASSYWGDRRTLQYF
TRBV7-6	TRBJ1-4	15	CASSLAGTDNEKLFF
TRBV5-1	TRBJ1-4	13	CASSYRDNEKLFF
TRBV9	TRBJ1-6	15	CASSETVIDNSPLHF
TRBV12-3/TRBV12-4	TRBJ1-1	12	CAISRANTEAFF